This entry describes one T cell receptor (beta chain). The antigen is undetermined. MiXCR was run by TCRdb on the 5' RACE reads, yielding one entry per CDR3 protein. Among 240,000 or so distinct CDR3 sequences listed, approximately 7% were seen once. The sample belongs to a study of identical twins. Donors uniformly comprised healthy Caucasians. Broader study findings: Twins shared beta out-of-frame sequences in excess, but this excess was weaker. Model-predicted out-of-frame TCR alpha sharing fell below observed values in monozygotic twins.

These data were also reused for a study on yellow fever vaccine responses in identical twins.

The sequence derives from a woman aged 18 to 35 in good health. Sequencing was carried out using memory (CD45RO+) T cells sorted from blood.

The CDR3 here is CASSQATRGRTEAFF. The DNA of the CDR3 is TGCGCCAGCAGCCAAGCGACAAGGGGTAGAACTGAAGCTTTCTTT. The V and J genes are TRBV4-1 and TRBJ1-1, with TRBD1 as a possible D gene (5 bases). The CDR3 is 15 amino acids. CDR1 is MGHRA, CDR2 YSYEKL, per germline. The V gene lost 1 base and the J gene lost 5 bases, with 14 bases spanning the gap.